The clone carrying this TCR beta chain came up a few times. Its target is not known. The protocol was immunoSEQ multiplex PCR, while the TCRdb copy is restricted to in-frame clones and leaves out a portion. The sample includes roughly 150,000 clones, roughly 89% of them seen just once. The record originates from a study of T cell responses to AZD1222 COVID-19 vaccine. Study-wide background: Some second doses came at about 4 weeks and others at about 12 weeks; these were pooled.

Whole-study results and caveats: The number of AZD1222 recipients seropositive at baseline was only 6 or 7.

The junction had 6 bases not matched to a gene; V was cut back by 7 bases and J by 4 bases. The CDR3 contains 13 residues. Germline V gene data show CDR1 as MDHEN and CDR2 as SYDVKM. This sequence joins TRBV28 and TRBJ2-7; 8 bases align to TRBD1. The material was peripheral blood, obtained on day 0 of AZD1222 vaccination. This receptor was taken from an adult in good health. CDR3: CASTTWTGYEQYF. The CDR3 DNA follows: TGTGCCAGCACCACCTGGACAGGGTACGAGCAGTACTTC. The variable domain in full, completed from reference TRBV28 and TRBJ2-7, reads DVKVTQSSRYLVKRTGEKVFLECVQDMDHENMFWYRQDPGLGLRLIYFSYDVKMKEKGDIPEGYSVSREKKERFSLILESASTNQTSMYLCASTTWTGYEQYFGPGTRLTVT.